The T cell receptor (beta chain) under discussion was sequenced for a study of T cells and copy number aberrations in small-cell lung cancer. V was clipped by 8 bases and J by 6 bases, with 20 bases between them. This CDR3 is 15 amino acids long. Germline-derived CDR1 and CDR2 are SNHLY and FYNNEI. Sequenced by immunoSEQ multiplex PCR; TCRdb stores in-frame clones only, minus some. Of about 540 clones detected, about 93% appear once; the ten largest clones hold just under 4%. This sequence joins TRBV2 and TRBJ2-4, with D possibly being TRBD2 (5 bases). Sequenced: tumor tissue. This TCR was sampled from a man aged 45-60 years with small cell lung cancer. The CDR3 is CASQRGSGIANIQYF. The CDR3 region has the DNA TGTGCCAGCCAACGCGGGTCCGGCATAGCAAACATTCAGTACTTC. Filled out from reference TRBV2 and TRBJ2-4, the complete variable domain reads EPEVTQTPSHQVTQMGQEVILRCVPISNHLYFYWYRQILGQKVEFLVSFYNNEISEKSEIFDDQFSVERPDGSNFTLKIRSTKLEDSAMYFCASQRGSGIANIQYFGAGTRLSVL.